The 19 T cell receptor beta chains below all came from one sample that was sequenced in a study of cytomegalovirus exposure and HLA in healthy donors. Vbeta (60) and Jbeta (13) primers were used in the PCR. Only in-frame clones appear in the TCRdb table, and some are missing; sequencing was by immunoSEQ multiplex PCR. Of 150,000 to 200,000 clones in the sample, roughly four fifths are singletons; the top ten hold 1.5% to 2%. Specimen: PBMCs. The receptors stem from a woman between 18 and 29 years old in good health and CMV-seronegative.

This chain's CDR3 is CAISDDRSGTQRGYTF. The DNA of the CDR3 is TGTGCCATCAGTGACGACCGGTCAGGGACTCAAAGGGGCTACACCTTC. The gene calls are TRBV10-3 and TRBJ1-2; a possible D gene is TRBD1 (5 bases). Germline loops: CDR1 ENHRY, CDR2 SYGVKD. Trimming stripped 3 bases from V and 8 bases from J, with 22 bases between. This CDR3 has 16 amino acids.

The chain employs TRBV19 and TRBJ1-2; 7 bases line up with TRBD1. The CDR3 length is 14 residues. CDR1 and CDR2 (germline): LNHDA, SQIVND (reference sequence). Unmatched junction bases numbered 2, after V lost 3 bases and J lost 1 base. Written as DNA, the CDR3 is TGTGCCAGTAGTATGGGACAGCTTAACTATGGCTACACCTTC. This encodes CASSMGQLNYGYTF.

J is TRBJ2-5 and V is TRBV25-1, with D tentatively TRBD1 (5 bases). Germline V gene sequence: CDR1 MGHDK, CDR2 SYGVNS. Trimming took 8 bases from V and 7 from J, leaving 14 bases between them. The CDR3 covers 12 residues. The CDR3 DNA reads as TGTGCCAGCCTTGACCATACAGGGACCCAGTACTTC. Protein: CASLDHTGTQYF. The full variable domain, in which reference TRBV25-1 and TRBJ2-5 provide the parts outside the CDR3, is EADIYQTPRYLVIGTGKKITLECSQTMGHDKMYWYQQDPGMELHLIHYSYGVNSTEKGDLSSESTVSRIRTEHFPLTLESARPSHTSQYLCASLDHTGTQYFGPGTRLLVL.

As regards this clone: Other nucleotide sequences in the sample specify the same CDR3. J is TRBJ1-5 and V is TRBV9; a possible D gene is TRBD1 (5 bases). The CDR3 consists of 14 residues. Germline CDR1 is SGDLS and CDR2 is YYNGEE. V lost 4 bases and J lost 4, with 12 bases in between. CDR3 in DNA: TGTGCCAGCAGCCCCCGGGACTCTAATCAGCCCCAGCATTTT. It translates to CASSPRDSNQPQHF.

The chain uses TRBV19 and TRBJ1-1; no clear D. From germline, CDR1 is LNHDA and CDR2 SQIVND (reference sequence). V was pared by 3 bases and J by 4 bases, with 15 bases between. This CDR3 comprises 15 residues. The CDR3 DNA is TGTGCCAGTAGTATTGCGGGCAGTAGTAGCACTGAAGCTTTCTTT. Translated: CASSIAGSSSTEAFF.

The rearrangement uses TRBV4-1 and TRBJ2-5; D uncertain. V lost 1 base to trimming and J lost 5 bases, with 20 bases between them. Germline CDR1 reads MGHRA; CDR2 reads YSYEKL. This CDR3 spans 17 amino acids. DNA for the CDR3: TGCGCCAGCAGCCAAGGTCGCCAACCTACTATCCGGGAGACCCAGTACTTC. Translated, it gives CASSQGRQPTIRETQYF.

The rearrangement uses TRBV11-2 and TRBJ2-5; 11 bases agree with TRBD2. The length of the CDR3 is 19 residues. V trimming: 5 bases; J trimming: 4 bases; junction bases outside the gene matches: 18. Per germline, CDR1 SGHAT and CDR2 FQNNGV. The CDR3 nucleotides read TGTGCCAGCAGCCTTAGTGGTAGCGGGGGGGTCGGATTCGGAGAGACCCAGTACTTC. Amino acid sequence: CASSLSGSGGVGFGETQYF.

This clone was seen more than once but under ten times. The CDR3 DNA follows: TGTGCCAGCAGCTACAGACAGGGGGAAGAAAAACTGTTTTTT. It translates to CASSYRQGEEKLFF. J is TRBJ1-4 and V is TRBV5-6; TRBD1 agrees at 9 bases. This CDR3 contains 14 residues. In germline, CDR1 is SGHDT, CDR2 YYEEEE. Trimming at V came to 3 bases and at J to 8 bases, leaving 5 bases not matched to a gene.

The V and J genes are TRBV9 and TRBJ2-5; 7 bases fit TRBD1. The length of the CDR3 is 13 residues. V was clipped by 3 bases and J by 2 bases; unmatched bases: 1. CDR1 is SGDLS, CDR2 YYNGEE, per germline. The CDR3 DNA is TGTGCCAGCAGCGGACAGGGACAAGAGACCCAGTACTTC. Its translation is CASSGQGQETQYF.

The chain is built from TRBV10-3 and TRBJ2-1, with TRBD2 matching over 11 bases. This CDR3 spans 16 amino acids. With 10 bases clipped from V and 1 base from J, the junction kept 9 bases outside the gene matches. Germline V gene sequence: CDR1 ENHRY, CDR2 SYGVKD. CDR3 sequence (DNA): TGTGCCACTGGACTAGCGGGCGCGAAGTCCTACAATGAGCAGTTCTTC. Encoded protein: CATGLAGAKSYNEQFF.

The gene calls are TRBV5-1 and TRBJ2-7; 8 bases map to TRBD1. CDR3 length: 15 residues. V shed 0 bases and J 4 bases; nucleotides not matched to a gene: 6. The germline CDR1 and CDR2 sequences are SGHRS and YFSETQ. The CDR3 DNA reads TGCGCCAGCAGCTTGGGGCCCGGACAGGGATACGAGCAGTACTTC. This sequence encodes CASSLGPGQGYEQYF. Filled out from reference TRBV5-1 and TRBJ2-7, the complete variable domain reads KAGVTQTPRYLIKTRGQQVTLSCSPISGHRSVSWYQQTPGQGLQFLFEYFSETQRNKGNFPGRFSGRQFSNSRSEMNVSTLELGDSALYLCASSLGPGQGYEQYFGPGTRLTVT.

This sequence joins TRBV18 and TRBJ2-7; 7 nucleotides line up with TRBD1. Germline CDR1 is KGHSH and CDR2 is LQKENI. CDR3 length equals 14 residues. V trimming: 5 bases; J trimming: 1 base; junction bases outside the gene matches: 5. CDR3 coding DNA: TGTGCCAGCTCAAAGGGACAGAATTCCTACGAGCAGTACTTC. Translation: CASSKGQNSYEQYF.

This clone showed up just once. CDR3 nucleotides: TGCGCCAGCAGCCAAGTGTTCGTAGGTAGACAGGGGGAAACCTACGAGCAGTACTTC. Encoded protein: CASSQVFVGRQGETYEQYF. The V and J genes are TRBV4-1 and TRBJ2-7; 9 nucleotides line up with TRBD1. This CDR3 region has 19 residues. V shed 1 base, J shed 2 bases, and the junction held 15 bases outside the gene matches. CDR1 MGHRA and CDR2 YSYEKL come from the germline V gene.

The J gene is TRBJ2-3, the V gene TRBV11-2; TRBD1 aligns across 9 bases. J gave up 6 bases and V 3 bases, and 10 bases lay outside the gene matches. The CDR3 is made up of 16 amino acids. Germline CDR1 is SGHAT and CDR2 is FQNNGV. The CDR3 nucleotides are TGTGCCAGCAGCTTGATGTGGACAGGGGAGGGTGATACGCAGTATTTT. Encoded protein: CASSLMWTGEGDTQYF.

V usage is TRBV7-6 and J usage is TRBJ1-3, with no clear D. Germline assignment: CDR1 SGHVS and CDR2 FNYEAQ. The CDR3 consists of 14 residues. The V gene lost 1 base and the J gene lost 4 bases, with 8 bases spanning the gap. CDR3 sequence reads: CASSLVGGGNTIYF. The CDR3, as DNA: TGTGCCAGCAGCTTAGTGGGAGGGGGAAACACCATATATTTT.

The V call is TRBV10-1, the J call TRBJ2-2; perhaps TRBD2 as D (5 bases). This CDR3 is built from 13 residues. V was clipped by 4 bases and J by 5 bases, with 8 bases between them. Germline lookup yields CDR1 WNHNN and CDR2 SYGVQD (reference sequence). The CDR3 here is CASSGGLTGELFF. The CDR3 bases are TGCGCCAGCAGTGGCGGGTTAACCGGGGAGCTGTTTTTT.

With respect to this clone: At one end, the junction sequence differs from germline, possibly due to a read error. The V and J genes are TRBV7-9 and TRBJ1-5; 8 nucleotides match TRBD1. Germline values: CDR1 SEHNR, CDR2 FQNEAQ (reference sequence). CDR3 length: 15 amino acids. The CDR3 region is CSSSTRQGTPQPQHF. The CDR3 coding sequence is TGTTCCAGCAGCACTAGACAGGGGACGCCCCAGCCCCAGCATTTT.

The gene calls are TRBV13 and TRBJ2-1, with 9 bases that match TRBD2. Losses at the gene ends were 5 bases for V and 7 bases for J; bases not matched to a gene: 6. Germline lookup yields CDR1 PRHDT and CDR2 FYEKMQ (reference sequence). The CDR3 consists of 14 residues. The CDR3 nucleotides are TGTGCCAGCAGCCCCGCGGGGGGGCGGAATGAGCAGTTCTTC. This translates into CASSPAGGRNEQFF. The full variable domain, rest sourced from reference TRBV13 and TRBJ2-1, is AAGVIQSPRHLIKEKRETATLKCYPIPRHDTVYWYQQGPGQDPQFLISFYEKMQSDKGSIPDRFSAQQFSDYHSELNMSSLELGDSALYFCASSPAGGRNEQFFGPGTRLTVL.

This clone was counted once. This rearrangement joins TRBV6-1 to TRBJ1-1; TRBD1 agrees at 7 bases. V shed 1 base and J 5 bases; nucleotides not matched to a gene: 4. Germline loops: CDR1 MNHNS, CDR2 SASEGT. The CDR3 sequence is 14 residues long. The CDR3 protein is CASSEGQGGTEAFF. CDR3 coding DNA: TGTGCCAGCAGTGAAGGGCAGGGGGGAACTGAAGCTTTCTTT.